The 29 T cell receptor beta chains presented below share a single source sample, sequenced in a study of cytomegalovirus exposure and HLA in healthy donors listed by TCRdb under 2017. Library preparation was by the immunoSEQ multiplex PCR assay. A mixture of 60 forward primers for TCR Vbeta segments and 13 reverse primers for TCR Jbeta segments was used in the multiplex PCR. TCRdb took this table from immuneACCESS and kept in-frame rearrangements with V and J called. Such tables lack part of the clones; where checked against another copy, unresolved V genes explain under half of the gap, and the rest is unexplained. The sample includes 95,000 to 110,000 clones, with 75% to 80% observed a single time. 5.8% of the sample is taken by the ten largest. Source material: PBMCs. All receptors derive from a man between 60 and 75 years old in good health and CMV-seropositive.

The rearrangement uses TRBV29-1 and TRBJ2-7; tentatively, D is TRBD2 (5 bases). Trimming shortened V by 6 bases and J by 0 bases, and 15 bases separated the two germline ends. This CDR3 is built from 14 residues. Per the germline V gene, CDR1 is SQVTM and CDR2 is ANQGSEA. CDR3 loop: CSVSPSGSSYEQYF. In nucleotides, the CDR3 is TGCAGCGTATCGCCCAGCGGTAGCTCCTACGAGCAGTACTTC.

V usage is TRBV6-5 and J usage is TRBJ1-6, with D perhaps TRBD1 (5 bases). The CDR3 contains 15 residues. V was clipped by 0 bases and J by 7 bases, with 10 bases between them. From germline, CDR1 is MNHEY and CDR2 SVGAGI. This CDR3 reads CASSYSDSQNSPLHF. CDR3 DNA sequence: TGTGCCAGCAGTTACTCCGACAGCCAAAATTCACCCCTCCACTTT.

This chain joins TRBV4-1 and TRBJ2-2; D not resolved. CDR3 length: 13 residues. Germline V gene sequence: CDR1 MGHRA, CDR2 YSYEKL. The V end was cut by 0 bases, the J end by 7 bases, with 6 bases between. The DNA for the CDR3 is TGCGCCAGCAGCCAAGATCTAGGCGGGGAGCTGTTTTTT. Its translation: CASSQDLGGELFF.

Written as DNA, the CDR3 is TGTGCCAGCAGTTACATAGCGGGGGGAAGCACAGATACGCAGTATTTT. This sequence encodes CASSYIAGGSTDTQYF. The V and J genes are TRBV2 and TRBJ2-3, with 10 positions matching TRBD2. The CDR3 spans 16 residues. V dropped 5 bases and J dropped 0; count of bases not matched to a gene: 5. Germline V CDR1 and CDR2: SNHLY, FYNNEI.

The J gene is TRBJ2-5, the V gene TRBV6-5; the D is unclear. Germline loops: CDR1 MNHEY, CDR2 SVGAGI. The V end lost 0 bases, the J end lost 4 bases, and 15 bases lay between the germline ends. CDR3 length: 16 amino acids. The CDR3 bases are TGTGCCAGCAGTTACTCGTCCGCAAAAAGAGGAGAGACCCAGTACTTC. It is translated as CASSYSSAKRGETQYF.

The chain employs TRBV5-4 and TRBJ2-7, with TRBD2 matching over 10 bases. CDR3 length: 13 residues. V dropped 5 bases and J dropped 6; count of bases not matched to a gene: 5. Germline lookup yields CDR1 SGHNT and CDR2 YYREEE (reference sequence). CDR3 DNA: TGTGCCAGCAGACCAGGACTAGCGGCCGAGCAGTACTTC. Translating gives CASRPGLAAEQYF.

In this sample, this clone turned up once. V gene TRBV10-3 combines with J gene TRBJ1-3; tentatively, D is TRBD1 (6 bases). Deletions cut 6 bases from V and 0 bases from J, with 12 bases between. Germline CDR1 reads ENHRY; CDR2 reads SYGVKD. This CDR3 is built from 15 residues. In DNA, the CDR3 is TGTGCCATCAGGGACGACAGGACCTCTGGAAACACCATATATTTT. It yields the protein CAIRDDRTSGNTIYF.

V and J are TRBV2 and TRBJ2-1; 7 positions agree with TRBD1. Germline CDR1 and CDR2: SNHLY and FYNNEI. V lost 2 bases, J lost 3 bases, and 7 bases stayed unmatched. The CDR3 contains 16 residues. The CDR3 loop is CASSELGQEHYNEQFF. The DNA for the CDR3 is TGTGCCAGCAGTGAACTAGGACAGGAACACTACAATGAGCAGTTCTTC.

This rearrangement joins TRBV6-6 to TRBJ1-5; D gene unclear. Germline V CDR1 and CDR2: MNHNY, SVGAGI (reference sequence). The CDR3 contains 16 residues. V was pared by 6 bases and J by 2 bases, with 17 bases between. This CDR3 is CASRFSGSAGNQPQHF. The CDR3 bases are TGTGCCAGCAGATTCTCGGGCTCAGCGGGCAATCAGCCCCAGCATTTT.

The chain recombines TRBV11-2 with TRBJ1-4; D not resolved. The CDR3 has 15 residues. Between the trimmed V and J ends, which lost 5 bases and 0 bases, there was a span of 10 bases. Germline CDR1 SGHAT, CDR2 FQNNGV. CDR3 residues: CASSDKGATNEKLFF. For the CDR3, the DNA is TGTGCCAGCAGCGATAAGGGAGCAACTAATGAAAAACTGTTTTTT.

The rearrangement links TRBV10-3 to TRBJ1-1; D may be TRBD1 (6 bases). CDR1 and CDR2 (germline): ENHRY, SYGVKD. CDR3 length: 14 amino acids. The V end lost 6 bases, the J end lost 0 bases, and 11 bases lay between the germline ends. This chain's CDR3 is CAIRRAGVNTEAFF. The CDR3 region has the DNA TGTGCCATCAGGCGGGCAGGGGTGAACACTGAAGCTTTCTTT.

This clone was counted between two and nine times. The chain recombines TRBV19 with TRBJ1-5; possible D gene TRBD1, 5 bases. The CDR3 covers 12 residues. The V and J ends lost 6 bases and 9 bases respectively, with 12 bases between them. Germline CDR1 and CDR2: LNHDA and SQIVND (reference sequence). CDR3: CASRLQGGPQHF. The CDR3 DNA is TGTGCCAGTAGACTCCAGGGAGGGCCCCAGCATTTT. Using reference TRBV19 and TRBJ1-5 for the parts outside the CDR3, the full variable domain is DGGITQSPKYLFRKEGQNVTLSCEQNLNHDAMYWYRQDPGQGLRLIYYSQIVNDFQKGDIAEGYSVSREKKESFPLTVTSAQKNPTAFYLCASRLQGGPQHFGDGTRLSIL.

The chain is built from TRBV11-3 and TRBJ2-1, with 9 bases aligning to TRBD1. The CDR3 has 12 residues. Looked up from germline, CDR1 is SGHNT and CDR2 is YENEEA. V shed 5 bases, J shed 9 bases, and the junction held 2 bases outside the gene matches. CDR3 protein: CASSPTGGEQFF. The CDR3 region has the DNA TGTGCCAGCAGCCCGACAGGGGGTGAGCAGTTCTTC.

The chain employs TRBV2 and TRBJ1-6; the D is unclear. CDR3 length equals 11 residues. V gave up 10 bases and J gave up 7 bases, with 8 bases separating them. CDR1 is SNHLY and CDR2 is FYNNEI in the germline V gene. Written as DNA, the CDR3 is TGTGCCACCTCCCTCAATTCACCCCTCCACTTT. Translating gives CATSLNSPLHF.

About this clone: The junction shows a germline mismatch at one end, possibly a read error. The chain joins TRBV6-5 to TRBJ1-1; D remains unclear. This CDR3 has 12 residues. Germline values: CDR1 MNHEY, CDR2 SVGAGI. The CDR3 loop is CASSAPSPEAFF. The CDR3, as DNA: TGTGCCAGCAGTGCCCCCTCCCCTGAGGCTTTCTTT.

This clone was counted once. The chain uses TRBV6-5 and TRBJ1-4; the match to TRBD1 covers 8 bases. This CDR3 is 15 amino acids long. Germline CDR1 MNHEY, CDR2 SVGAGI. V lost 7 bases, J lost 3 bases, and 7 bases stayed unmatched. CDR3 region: CASTHQGAANEKLFF. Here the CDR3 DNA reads TGTGCCAGCACCCATCAGGGGGCTGCTAATGAAAAACTGTTTTTT.

The chain's CDR3 is CASSSRAFF. The CDR3 DNA sequence: TGTGCCAGCAGCTCCCGGGCTTTCTTT. The chain combines TRBV7-9 with TRBJ1-1; D gene uncertain. The ends were cut back, 4 bases at V and 11 bases at J, with 5 bases in the middle. The CDR3 covers 9 residues. The V gene's germline CDR1 is SEHNR and CDR2 FQNEAQ (reference sequence).

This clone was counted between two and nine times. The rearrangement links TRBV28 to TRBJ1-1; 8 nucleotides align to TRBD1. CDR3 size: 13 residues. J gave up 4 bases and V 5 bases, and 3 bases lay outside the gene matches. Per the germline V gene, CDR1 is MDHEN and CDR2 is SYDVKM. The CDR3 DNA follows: TGTGCCAGCAGTACAGGGGGACGCACTGAAGCTTTCTTT. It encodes CASSTGGRTEAFF.

The chain's CDR3 is CASSFLAGAFQETQYF. In nucleotides, the CDR3 is TGCGCCAGCAGCTTCCTAGCGGGGGCCTTCCAAGAGACCCAGTACTTC. This chain connects TRBV5-1 to TRBJ2-5; 10 positions agree with TRBD2. Germline CDR1 is SGHRS and CDR2 is YFSETQ. This CDR3 contains 16 residues. The J segment lost 1 base and the V segment lost 2 bases, leaving 5 bases of the junction unmatched.

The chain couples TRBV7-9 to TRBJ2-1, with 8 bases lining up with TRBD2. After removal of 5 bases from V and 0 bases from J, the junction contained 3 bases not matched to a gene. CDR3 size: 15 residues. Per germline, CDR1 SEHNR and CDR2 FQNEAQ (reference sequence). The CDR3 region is CASSLGTSSYNEQFF. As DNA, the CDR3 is TGTGCCAGCAGCCTCGGGACTAGCTCCTACAATGAGCAGTTCTTC.

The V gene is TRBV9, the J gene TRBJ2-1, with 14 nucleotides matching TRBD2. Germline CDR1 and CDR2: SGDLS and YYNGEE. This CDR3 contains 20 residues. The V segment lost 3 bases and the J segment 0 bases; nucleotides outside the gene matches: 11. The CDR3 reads CASSATPGTSGGLSYNEQFF. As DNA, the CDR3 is TGTGCCAGCAGCGCAACCCCAGGGACTAGCGGGGGCCTCTCCTACAATGAGCAGTTCTTC.

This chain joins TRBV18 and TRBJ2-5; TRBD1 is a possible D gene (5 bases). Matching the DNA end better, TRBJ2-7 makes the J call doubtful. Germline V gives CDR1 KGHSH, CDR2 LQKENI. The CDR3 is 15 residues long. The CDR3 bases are TGTGCCAGCTCACCCGACAGAGTAAACACCTACGAGCAGTACTTC. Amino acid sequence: CASSPDRVNTYEQYF.

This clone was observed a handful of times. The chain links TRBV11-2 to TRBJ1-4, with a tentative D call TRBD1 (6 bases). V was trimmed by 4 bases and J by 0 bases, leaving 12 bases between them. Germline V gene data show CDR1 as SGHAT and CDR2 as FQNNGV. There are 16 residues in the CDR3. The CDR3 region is CASSSQGATTNEKLFF. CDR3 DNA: TGTGCCAGCAGCTCACAGGGAGCCACAACTAATGAAAAACTGTTTTTT. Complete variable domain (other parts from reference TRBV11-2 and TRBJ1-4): EAGVAQSPRYKIIEKRQSVAFWCNPISGHATLYWYQQILGQGPKLLIQFQNNGVVDDSQLPKDRFSAERLKGVDSTLKIQPAKLEDSAVYLCASSSQGATTNEKLFFGSGTQLSVL.

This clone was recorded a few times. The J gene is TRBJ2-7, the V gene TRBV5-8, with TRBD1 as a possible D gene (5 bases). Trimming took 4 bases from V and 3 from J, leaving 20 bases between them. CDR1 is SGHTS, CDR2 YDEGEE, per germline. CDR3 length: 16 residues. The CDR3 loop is CASSPYPFTGFYEQYF. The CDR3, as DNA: TGTGCCAGCAGCCCCTATCCGTTTACAGGATTCTACGAGCAGTACTTC.

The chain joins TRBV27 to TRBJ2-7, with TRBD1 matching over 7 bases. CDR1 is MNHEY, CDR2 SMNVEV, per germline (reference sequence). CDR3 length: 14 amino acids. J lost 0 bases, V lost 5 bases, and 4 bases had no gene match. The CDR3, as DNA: TGTGCCAGCAGTCCCCCAGGGGGCTCCTACGAGCAGTACTTC. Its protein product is CASSPPGGSYEQYF.

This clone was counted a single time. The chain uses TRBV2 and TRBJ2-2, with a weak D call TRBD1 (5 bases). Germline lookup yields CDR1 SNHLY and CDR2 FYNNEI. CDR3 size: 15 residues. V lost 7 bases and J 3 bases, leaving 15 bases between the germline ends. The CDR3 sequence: CASKKSDTHTGELFF. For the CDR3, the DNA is TGTGCCAGCAAGAAATCGGACACCCACACCGGGGAGCTGTTTTTT.

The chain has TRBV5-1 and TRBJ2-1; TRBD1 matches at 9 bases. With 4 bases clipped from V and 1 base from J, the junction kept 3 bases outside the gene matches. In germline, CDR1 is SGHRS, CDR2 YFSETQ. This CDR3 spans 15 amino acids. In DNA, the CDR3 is TGCGCCAGCAGCATTGGACAGGGGTCCTACAATGAGCAGTTCTTC. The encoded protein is CASSIGQGSYNEQFF. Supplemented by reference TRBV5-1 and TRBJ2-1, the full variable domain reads KAGVTQTPRYLIKTRGQQVTLSCSPISGHRSVSWYQQTPGQGLQFLFEYFSETQRNKGNFPGRFSGRQFSNSRSEMNVSTLELGDSALYLCASSIGQGSYNEQFFGPGTRLTVL.

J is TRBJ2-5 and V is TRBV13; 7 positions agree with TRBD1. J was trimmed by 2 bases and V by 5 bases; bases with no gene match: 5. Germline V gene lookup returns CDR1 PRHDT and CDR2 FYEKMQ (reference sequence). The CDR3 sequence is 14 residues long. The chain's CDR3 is CASSHGTAQETQYF. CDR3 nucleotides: TGTGCCAGCAGCCACGGGACAGCGCAAGAGACCCAGTACTTC.

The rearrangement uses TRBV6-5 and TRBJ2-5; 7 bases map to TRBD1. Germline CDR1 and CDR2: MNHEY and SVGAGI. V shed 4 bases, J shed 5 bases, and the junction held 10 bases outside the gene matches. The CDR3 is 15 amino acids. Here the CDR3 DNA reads TGTGCCAGCAGTTCGGACAGGCCCCCTAGGGAGACCCAGTACTTC. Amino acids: CASSSDRPPRETQYF.